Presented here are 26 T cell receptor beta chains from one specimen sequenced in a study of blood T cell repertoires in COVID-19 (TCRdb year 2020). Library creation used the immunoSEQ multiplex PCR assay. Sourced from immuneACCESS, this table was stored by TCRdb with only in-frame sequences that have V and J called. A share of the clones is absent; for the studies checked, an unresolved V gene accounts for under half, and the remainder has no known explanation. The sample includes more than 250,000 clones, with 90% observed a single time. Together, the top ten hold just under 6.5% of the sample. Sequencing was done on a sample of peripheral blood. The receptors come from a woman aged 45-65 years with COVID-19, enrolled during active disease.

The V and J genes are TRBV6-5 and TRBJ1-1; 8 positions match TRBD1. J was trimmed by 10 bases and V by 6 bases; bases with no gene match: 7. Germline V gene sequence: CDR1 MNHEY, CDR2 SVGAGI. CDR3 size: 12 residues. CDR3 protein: CASRLIQGGAFF. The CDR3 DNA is TGTGCCAGCAGACTCATACAGGGGGGAGCTTTCTTT.

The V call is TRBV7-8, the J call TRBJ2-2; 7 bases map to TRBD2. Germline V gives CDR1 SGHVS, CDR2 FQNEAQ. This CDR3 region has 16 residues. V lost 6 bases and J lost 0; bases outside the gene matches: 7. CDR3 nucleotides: TGTGCCAGCAGACGTACCGGGACTACGAACACCGGGGAGCTGTTTTTT. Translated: CASRRTGTTNTGELFF.

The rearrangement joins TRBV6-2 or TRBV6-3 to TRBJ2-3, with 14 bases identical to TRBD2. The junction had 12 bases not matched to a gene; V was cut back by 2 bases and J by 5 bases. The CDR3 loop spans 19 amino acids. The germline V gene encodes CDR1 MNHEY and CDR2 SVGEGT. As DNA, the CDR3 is TGTGCCAGCAGTTACACGCCGGGGACTAGCGGGAGCTCGGGAGATACGCAGTATTTT. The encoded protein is CASSYTPGTSGSSGDTQYF.

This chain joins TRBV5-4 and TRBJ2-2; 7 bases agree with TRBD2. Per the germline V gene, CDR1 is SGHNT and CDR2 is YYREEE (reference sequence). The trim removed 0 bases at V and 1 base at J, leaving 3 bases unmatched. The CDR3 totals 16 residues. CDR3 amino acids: CASSLGGGGNTGELFF. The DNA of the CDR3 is TGTGCCAGCAGCTTGGGCGGGGGAGGGAACACCGGGGAGCTGTTTTTT.

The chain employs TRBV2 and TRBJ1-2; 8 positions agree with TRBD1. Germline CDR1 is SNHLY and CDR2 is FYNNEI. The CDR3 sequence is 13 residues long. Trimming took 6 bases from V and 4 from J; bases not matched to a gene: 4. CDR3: CASSGTGTYGYTF. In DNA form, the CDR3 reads TGTGCCAGCAGCGGGACAGGAACCTATGGCTACACCTTC.

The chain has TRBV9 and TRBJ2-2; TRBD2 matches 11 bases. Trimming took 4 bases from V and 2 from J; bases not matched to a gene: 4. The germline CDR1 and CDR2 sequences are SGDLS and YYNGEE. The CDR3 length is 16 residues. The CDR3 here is CASSISGRANTGELFF. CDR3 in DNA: TGTGCCAGCAGCATTAGCGGGAGGGCTAACACCGGGGAGCTGTTTTTT.

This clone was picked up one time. CDR3 in amino acids: CATSRGSGSETQYF. For the CDR3, the DNA is TGTGCCACCAGCAGAGGGAGCGGGAGTGAGACCCAGTACTTC. The chain has TRBV15 and TRBJ2-5; 8 bases line up with TRBD2. The V segment lost 1 base and the J segment 5 bases; nucleotides outside the gene matches: 3. CDR3 length: 14 amino acids. In germline, CDR1 is LNHNV, CDR2 YYDKDF (reference sequence).

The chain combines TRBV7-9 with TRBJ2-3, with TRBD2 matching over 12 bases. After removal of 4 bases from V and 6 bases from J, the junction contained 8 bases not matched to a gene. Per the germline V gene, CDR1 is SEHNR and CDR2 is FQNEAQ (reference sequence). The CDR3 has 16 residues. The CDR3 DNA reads TGTGCCAGCAGCTCCTGGACTAGCGGGGTGGGTGATACGCAGTATTTT. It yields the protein CASSSWTSGVGDTQYF.

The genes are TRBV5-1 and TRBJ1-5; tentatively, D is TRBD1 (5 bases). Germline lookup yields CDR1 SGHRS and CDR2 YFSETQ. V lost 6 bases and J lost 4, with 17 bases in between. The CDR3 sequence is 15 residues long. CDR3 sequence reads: CASTTTAGPNQPQHF. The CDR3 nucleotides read TGCGCCAGCACCACTACGGCAGGGCCGAATCAGCCCCAGCATTTT.

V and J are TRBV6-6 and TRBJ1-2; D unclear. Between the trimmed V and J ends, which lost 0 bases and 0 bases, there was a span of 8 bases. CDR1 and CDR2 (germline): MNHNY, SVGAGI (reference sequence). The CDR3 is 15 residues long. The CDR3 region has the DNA TGTGCCAGCAGTTACTCGCTGGGAGCTAACTATGGCTACACCTTC. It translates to CASSYSLGANYGYTF.

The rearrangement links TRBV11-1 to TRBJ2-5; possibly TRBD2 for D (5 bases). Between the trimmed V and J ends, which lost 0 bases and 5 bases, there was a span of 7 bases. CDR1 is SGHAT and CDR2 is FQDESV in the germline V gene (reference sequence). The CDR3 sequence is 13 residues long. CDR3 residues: CASSLAGAETQYF. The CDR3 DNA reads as TGTGCCAGCAGCTTAGCGGGAGCTGAGACCCAGTACTTC.

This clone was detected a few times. CDR3 coding DNA: TGTGCCTGGCAGACAGGGGGCAATCAGCCCCAGCATTTT. Amino acids: CAWQTGGNQPQHF. The chain uses TRBV30 and TRBJ1-5; 8 nucleotides line up with TRBD1. With V trimmed by 5 bases and J by 2 bases, 2 bases remained unmatched. Germline assignment: CDR1 GTSNPN and CDR2 SVGIG (reference sequence). This CDR3 is 13 amino acids long.

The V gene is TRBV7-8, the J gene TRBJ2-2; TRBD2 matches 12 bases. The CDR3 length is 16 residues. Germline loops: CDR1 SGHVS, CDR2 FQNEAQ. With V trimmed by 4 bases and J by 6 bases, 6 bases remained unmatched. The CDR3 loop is CASSSRLAGVPGELFF. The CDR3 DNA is TGTGCCAGCAGCTCGAGACTAGCGGGAGTGCCCGGGGAGCTGTTTTTT.

The chain's CDR3 is CASSLVRGSQETQYF. In DNA form, the CDR3 reads TGCGCCAGCAGCTTGGTCAGGGGGTCCCAAGAGACCCAGTACTTC. V is TRBV5-1 and J is TRBJ2-5, with 7 bases matching TRBD1. From germline, CDR1 is SGHRS and CDR2 YFSETQ. This CDR3 is 15 amino acids long. The J segment lost 1 base and the V segment lost 0 bases, leaving 3 bases of the junction unmatched. Together with reference TRBV5-1 and TRBJ2-5, the CDR3 gives the full variable domain: KAGVTQTPRYLIKTRGQQVTLSCSPISGHRSVSWYQQTPGQGLQFLFEYFSETQRNKGNFPGRFSGRQFSNSRSEMNVSTLELGDSALYLCASSLVRGSQETQYFGPGTRLLVL.

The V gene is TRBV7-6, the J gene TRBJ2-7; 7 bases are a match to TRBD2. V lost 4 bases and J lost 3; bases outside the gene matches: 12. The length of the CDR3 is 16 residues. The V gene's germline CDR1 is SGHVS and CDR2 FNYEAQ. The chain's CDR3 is CASSSRSGRGSYEQYF. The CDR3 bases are TGTGCCAGCAGCTCAAGGTCTGGTCGCGGGAGCTACGAGCAGTACTTC.

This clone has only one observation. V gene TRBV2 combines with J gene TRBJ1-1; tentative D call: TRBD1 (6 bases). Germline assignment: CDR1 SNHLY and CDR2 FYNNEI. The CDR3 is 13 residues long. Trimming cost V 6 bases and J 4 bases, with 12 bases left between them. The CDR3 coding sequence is TGTGCCAGCAGCTCACAGGGACGCACTGAAGCTTTCTTT. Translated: CASSSQGRTEAFF.

The CDR3 DNA sequence: TGCGCCAGCAGCGAATACGGGGGTCGGTACGAGCAGTACTTC. This translates into CASSEYGGRYEQYF. The genes are TRBV4-1 and TRBJ2-7; weak D call: TRBD2 (6 bases). The CDR3 has 14 amino acids. In germline, CDR1 is MGHRA, CDR2 YSYEKL. Trimming removed 5 bases at V and 4 bases at J, with 15 bases between.

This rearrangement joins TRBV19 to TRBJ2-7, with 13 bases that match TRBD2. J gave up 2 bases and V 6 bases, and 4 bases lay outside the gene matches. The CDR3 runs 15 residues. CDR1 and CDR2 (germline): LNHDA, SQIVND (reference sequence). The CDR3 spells CASSTSGRGTYEQYF. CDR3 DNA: TGTGCCAGTAGCACTAGCGGGAGGGGTACCTACGAGCAGTACTTC.

The CDR3 sequence is CASSLGGTGYNEQFF. The CDR3 bases are TGTGCCAGCAGCTTGGGCGGGACAGGCTACAATGAGCAGTTCTTC. The chain couples TRBV5-4 to TRBJ2-1, with TRBD1 matching 8 bases. In germline, CDR1 is SGHNT, CDR2 YYREEE (reference sequence). V gave up 0 bases and J gave up 3 bases; unmatched junction bases: 2. This CDR3 is built from 15 residues.

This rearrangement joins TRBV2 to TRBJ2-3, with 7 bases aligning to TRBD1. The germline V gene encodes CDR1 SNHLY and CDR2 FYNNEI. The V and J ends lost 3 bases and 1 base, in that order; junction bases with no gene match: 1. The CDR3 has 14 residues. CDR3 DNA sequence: TGTGCCAGCAGTGAGGGGACAGGCACAGATACGCAGTATTTT. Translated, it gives CASSEGTGTDTQYF.

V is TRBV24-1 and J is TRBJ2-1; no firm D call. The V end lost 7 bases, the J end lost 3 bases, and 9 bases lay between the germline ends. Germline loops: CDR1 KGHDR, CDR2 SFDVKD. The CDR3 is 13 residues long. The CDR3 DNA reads TGTGCCACCAGGAGTAAACTCTACAATGAGCAGTTCTTC. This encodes CATRSKLYNEQFF.

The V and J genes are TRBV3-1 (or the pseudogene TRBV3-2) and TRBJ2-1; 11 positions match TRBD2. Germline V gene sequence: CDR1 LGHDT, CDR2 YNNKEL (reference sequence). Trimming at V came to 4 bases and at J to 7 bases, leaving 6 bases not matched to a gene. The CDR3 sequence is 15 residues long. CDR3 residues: CASSPRLAGGNEQFF. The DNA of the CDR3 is TGTGCCAGCAGCCCAAGGCTAGCGGGAGGAAATGAGCAGTTCTTC.

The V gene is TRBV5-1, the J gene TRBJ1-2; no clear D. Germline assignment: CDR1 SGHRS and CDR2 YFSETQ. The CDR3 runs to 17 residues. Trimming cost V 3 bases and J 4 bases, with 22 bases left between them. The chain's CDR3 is CASSSGERAESLYGYTF. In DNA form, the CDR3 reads TGCGCCAGCAGCTCTGGAGAGAGGGCTGAATCTCTCTATGGCTACACCTTC.

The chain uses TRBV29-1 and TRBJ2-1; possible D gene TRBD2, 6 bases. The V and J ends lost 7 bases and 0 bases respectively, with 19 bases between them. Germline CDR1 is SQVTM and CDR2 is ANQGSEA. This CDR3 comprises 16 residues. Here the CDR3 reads CSETGLTSSSYNEQFF. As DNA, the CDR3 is TGCAGCGAGACCGGACTAACCTCGAGCTCCTACAATGAGCAGTTCTTC.

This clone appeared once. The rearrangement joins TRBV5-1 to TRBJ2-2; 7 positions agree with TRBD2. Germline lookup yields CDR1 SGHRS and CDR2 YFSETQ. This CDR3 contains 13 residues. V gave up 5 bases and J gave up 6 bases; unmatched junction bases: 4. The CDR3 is CASRSGGSGELFF. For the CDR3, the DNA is TGCGCCAGCAGATCGGGAGGTTCCGGGGAGCTGTTTTTT. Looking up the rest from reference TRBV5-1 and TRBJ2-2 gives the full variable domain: KAGVTQTPRYLIKTRGQQVTLSCSPISGHRSVSWYQQTPGQGLQFLFEYFSETQRNKGNFPGRFSGRQFSNSRSEMNVSTLELGDSALYLCASRSGGSGELFFGEGSRLTVL.

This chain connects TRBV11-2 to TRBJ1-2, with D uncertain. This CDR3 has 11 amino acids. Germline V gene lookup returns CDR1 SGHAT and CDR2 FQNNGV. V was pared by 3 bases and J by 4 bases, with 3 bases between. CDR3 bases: TGTGCCAGCAGCTTCCTCTATGGCTACACCTTC. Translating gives CASSFLYGYTF. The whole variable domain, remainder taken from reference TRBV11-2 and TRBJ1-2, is EAGVAQSPRYKIIEKRQSVAFWCNPISGHATLYWYQQILGQGPKLLIQFQNNGVVDDSQLPKDRFSAERLKGVDSTLKIQPAKLEDSAVYLCASSFLYGYTFGSGTRLTVV.